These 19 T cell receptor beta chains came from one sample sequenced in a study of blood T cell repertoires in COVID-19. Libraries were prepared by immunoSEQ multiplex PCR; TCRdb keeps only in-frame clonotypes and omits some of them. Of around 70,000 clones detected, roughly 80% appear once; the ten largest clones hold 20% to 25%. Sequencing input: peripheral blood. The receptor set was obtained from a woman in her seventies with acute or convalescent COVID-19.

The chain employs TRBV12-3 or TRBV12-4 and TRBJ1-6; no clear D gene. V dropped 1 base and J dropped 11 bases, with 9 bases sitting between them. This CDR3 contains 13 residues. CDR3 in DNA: TGTGCCAGCAGTTTAGGAGGCCCTCCACCCCTCCACTTT. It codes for CASSLGGPPPLHF.

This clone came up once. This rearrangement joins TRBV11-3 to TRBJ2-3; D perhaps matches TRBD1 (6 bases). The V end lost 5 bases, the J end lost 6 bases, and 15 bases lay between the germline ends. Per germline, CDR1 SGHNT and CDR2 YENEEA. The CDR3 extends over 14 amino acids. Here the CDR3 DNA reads TGTGCCAGCAGCAGAAGCCCTACAGGGGATACGCAGTATTTT. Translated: CASSRSPTGDTQYF.

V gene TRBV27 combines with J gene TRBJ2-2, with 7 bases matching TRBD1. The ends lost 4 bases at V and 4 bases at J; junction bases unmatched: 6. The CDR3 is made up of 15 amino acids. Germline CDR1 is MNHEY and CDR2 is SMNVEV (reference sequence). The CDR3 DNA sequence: TGTGCCAGCAGTTCCCAGGGACAGAGCACCGGGGAGCTGTTTTTT. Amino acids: CASSSQGQSTGELFF.

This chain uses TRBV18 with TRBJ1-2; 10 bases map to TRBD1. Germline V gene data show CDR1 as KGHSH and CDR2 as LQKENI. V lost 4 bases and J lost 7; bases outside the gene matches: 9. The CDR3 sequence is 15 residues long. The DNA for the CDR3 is TGTGCCAGCTCACTTCCGGGACAGGGGCTCTTTGGCTACACCTTC. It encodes CASSLPGQGLFGYTF.

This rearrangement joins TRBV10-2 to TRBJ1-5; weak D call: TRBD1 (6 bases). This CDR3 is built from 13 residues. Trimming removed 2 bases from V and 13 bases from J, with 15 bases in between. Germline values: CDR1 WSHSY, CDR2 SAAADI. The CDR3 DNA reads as TGCGCCAGCAGTGAGAGCCGGCAGGGGCAACAGCATTTT. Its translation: CASSESRQGQQHF.

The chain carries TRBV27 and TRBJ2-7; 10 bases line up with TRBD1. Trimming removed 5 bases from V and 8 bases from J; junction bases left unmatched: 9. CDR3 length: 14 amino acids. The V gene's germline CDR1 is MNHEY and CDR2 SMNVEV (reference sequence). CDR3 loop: CASSPPGQGKKQYF. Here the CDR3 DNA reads TGTGCCAGCAGTCCGCCGGGACAGGGGAAGAAGCAGTACTTC.

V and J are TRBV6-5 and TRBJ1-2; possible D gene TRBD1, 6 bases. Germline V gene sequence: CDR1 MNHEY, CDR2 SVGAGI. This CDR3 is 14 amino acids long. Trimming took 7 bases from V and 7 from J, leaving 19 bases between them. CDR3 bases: TGTGCCAGCACTGTCCTGGGGGCTTATCTTGGCTACACCTTC. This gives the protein CASTVLGAYLGYTF.

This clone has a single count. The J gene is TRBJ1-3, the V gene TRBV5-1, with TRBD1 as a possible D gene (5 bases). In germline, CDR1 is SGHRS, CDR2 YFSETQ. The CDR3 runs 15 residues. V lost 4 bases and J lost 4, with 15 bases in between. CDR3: CASSVTDTPGNTIYF. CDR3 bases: TGCGCCAGCAGCGTGACAGATACCCCAGGAAACACCATATATTTT.

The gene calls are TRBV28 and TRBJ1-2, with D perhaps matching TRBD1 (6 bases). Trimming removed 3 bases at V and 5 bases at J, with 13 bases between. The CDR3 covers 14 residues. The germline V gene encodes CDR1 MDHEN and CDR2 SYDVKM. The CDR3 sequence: CASSFGGLGYGYTF. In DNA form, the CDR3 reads TGTGCCAGCAGTTTCGGGGGGCTAGGGTATGGCTACACCTTC.

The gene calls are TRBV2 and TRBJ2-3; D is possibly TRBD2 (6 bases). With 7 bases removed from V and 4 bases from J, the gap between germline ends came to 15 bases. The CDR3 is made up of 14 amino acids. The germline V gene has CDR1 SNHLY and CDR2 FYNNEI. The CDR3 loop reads CASKPGVSSDTQYF. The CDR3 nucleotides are TGTGCCAGCAAACCGGGGGTCAGCTCAGATACGCAGTATTTT.

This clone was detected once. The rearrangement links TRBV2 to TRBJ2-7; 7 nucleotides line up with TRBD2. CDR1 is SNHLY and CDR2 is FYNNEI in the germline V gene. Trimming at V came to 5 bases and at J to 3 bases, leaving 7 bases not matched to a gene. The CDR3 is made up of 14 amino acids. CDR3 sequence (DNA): TGTGCCAGCAGTCGGACTAGTAAGGGCTACGAGCAGTACTTC. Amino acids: CASSRTSKGYEQYF.

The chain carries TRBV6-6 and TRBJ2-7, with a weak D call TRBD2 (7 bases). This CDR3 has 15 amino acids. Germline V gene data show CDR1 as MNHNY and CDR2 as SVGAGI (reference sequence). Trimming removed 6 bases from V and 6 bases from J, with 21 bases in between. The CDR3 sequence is CASSGNDRGAIEQYF. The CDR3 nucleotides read TGTGCCAGCAGCGGAAATGACCGGGGGGCGATCGAGCAGTACTTC.

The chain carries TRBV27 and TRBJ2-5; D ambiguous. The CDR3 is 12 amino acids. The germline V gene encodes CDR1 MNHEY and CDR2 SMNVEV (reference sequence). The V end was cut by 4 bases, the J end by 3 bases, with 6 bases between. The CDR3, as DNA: TGTGCCAGCAGTTGCTCTAAAGAGACCCAGTACTTC. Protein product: CASSCSKETQYF.

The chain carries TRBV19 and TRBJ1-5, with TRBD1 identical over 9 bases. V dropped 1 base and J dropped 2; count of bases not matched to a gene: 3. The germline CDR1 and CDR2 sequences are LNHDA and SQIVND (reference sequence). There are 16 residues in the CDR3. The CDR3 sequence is CASSIGDREGNQPQHF. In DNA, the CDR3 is TGTGCCAGTAGTATAGGGGACAGGGAAGGCAATCAGCCCCAGCATTTT.

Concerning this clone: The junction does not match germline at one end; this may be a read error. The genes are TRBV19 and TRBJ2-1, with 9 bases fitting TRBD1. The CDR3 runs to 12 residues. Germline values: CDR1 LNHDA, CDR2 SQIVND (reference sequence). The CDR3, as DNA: TGTGCCAGTAGTATAGCCGGGACAGGGATTATCTTC. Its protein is CASSIAGTGIIF. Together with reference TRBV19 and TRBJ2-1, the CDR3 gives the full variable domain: DGGITQSPKYLFRKEGQNVTLSCEQNLNHDAMYWYRQDPGQGLRLIYYSQIVNDFQKGDIAEGYSVSREKKESFPLTVTSAQKNPTAFYLCASSIAGTGIIFGPGTRLTVL.

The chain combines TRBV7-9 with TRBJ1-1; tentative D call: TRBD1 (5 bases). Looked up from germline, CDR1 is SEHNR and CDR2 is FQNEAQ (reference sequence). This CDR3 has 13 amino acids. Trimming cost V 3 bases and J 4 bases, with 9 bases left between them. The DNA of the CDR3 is TGTGCCAGCAGCTTGGGGGGGACCACTGAAGCTTTCTTT. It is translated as CASSLGGTTEAFF. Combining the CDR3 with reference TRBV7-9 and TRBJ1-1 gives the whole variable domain DTGVSQNPRHKITKRGQNVTFRCDPISEHNRLYWYRQTLGQGPEFLTYFQNEAQLEKSRLLSDRFSAERPKGSFSTLEIQRTEQGDSAMYLCASSLGGTTEAFFGQGTRLTVV.

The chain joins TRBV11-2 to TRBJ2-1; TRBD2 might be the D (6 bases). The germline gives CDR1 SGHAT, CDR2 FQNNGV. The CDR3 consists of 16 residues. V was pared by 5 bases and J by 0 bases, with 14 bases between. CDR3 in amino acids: CASSLRDSSSYNEQFF. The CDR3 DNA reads TGTGCCAGCAGCCTGAGGGACTCGAGCTCCTACAATGAGCAGTTCTTC.

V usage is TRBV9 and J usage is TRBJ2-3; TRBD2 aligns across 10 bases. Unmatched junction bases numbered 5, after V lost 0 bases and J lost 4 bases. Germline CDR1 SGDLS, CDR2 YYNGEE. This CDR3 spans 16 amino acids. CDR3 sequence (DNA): TGTGCCAGCAGCGTAGCTCTAGCGGGAGCGTCAGATACGCAGTATTTT. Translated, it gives CASSVALAGASDTQYF.

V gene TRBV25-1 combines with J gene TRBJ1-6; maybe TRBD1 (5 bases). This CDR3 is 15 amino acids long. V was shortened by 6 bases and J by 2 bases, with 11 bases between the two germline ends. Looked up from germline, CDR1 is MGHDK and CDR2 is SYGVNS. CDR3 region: CASSLGTAYNSPLHF. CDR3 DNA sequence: TGTGCCAGCAGCCTAGGGACTGCCTATAATTCACCCCTCCACTTT. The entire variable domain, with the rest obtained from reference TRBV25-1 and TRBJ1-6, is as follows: EADIYQTPRYLVIGTGKKITLECSQTMGHDKMYWYQQDPGMELHLIHYSYGVNSTEKGDLSSESTVSRIRTEHFPLTLESARPSHTSQYLCASSLGTAYNSPLHFGNGTRLTVT.